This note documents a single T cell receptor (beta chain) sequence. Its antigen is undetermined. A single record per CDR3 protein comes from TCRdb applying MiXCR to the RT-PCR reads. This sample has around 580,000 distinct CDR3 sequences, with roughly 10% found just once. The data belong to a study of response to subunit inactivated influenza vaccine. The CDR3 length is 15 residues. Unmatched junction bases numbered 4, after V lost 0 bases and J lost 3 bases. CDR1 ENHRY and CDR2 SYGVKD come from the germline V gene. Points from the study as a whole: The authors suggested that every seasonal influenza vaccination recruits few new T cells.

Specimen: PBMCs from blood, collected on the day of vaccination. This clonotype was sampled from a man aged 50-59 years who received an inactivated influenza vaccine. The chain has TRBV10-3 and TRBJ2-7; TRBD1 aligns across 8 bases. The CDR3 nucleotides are TGTGCCATCAGTGAGTCCACCGGACAGGGCTACGAGCAGTACTTC. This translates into CAISESTGQGYEQYF.